The following is a TCR beta chain sequence with its context. Its target is not known. The V gene lost 6 bases and the J gene lost 3 bases, with 7 bases spanning the gap. This CDR3 comprises 12 residues. CDR1 is KGHSH and CDR2 is LQKENI in the germline V gene. CD45RO-negative cells were positively selected for CCR7, leaving out terminally differentiated effector memory CD45RA+ cells. Donors included only healthy HIV-negative adults lacking recent acute infections or vaccinations. Repertoires were generated with immunoSEQ multiplex PCR, while TCRdb's copy carries only in-frame clones and drops some. The sample carries approximately 2,000,000 clones, 80% to 95% recorded once. This entry comes from a study of shared clonotypes between healthy human individuals. Study observations and caveats: A handful of donors showed sharing of around 5.3% of naive CD4 clonotypes.

This chain links TRBV18 with TRBJ2-3; unclear D gene. Input material: naive CD8+ T cells from PBMCs. The clonotype comes from a man between 18 and 35 years old in good health. Some clones in this sample may be carry-over from other donors' samples. CDR3 protein: CASSSRTDTQYF. The CDR3 DNA reads as TGTGCCAGCTCCTCAAGGACAGATACGCAGTATTTT.